A selection of T cell receptor beta chains follows, all from one sample in a study of blood T cell repertoires in COVID-19. Clones were sequenced by immunoSEQ multiplex PCR, and TCRdb holds only the in-frame ones, with some missing. The sample consists of over 90,000 clones, about 85% of them appearing once. The sample was peripheral blood. The source is a man between 45 and 60 years old with active COVID-19. The CDR3 runs from the conserved cysteine through the conserved F or W.

v_call: TRBV9
cdr3_aa: CASSVAGVGAQYF

v_call: TRBV5-5
cdr3_aa: CASSLPENNEKLFF

v_call: TRBV5-1
cdr3_aa: CASSHGQGARETQYF

v_call: TRBV6-6
cdr3_aa: CASSYSSGAGNTIYF

v_call: TRBV6-6
cdr3_aa: CASRSTVRQGRAEAFF

v_call: TRBV4-3
cdr3_aa: CASSLQTSATYEQYF

v_call: TRBV2
cdr3_aa: CASTYRVGADGYTF

v_call: TRBV5-1
cdr3_aa: CASSLGKGEFGHGDYGYTF

v_call: TRBV6-5
cdr3_aa: CASRKPLTYEQYF

v_call: TRBV10-3
cdr3_aa: CAISESVGRPSSYNSPLHF